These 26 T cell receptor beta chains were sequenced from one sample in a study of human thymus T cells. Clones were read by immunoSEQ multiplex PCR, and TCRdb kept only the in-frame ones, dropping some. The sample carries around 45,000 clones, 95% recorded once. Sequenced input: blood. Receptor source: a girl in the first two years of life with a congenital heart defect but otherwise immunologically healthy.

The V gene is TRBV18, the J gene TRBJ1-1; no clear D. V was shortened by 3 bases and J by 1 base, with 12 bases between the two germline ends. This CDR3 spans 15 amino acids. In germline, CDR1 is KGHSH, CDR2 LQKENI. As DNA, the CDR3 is TGTGCCAGCTCACCGAAAGGCAGTTGGAACACTGAAGCTTTCTTT. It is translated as CASSPKGSWNTEAFF.

The CDR3 reads CAISDRTGKTGEQYF. The CDR3 DNA reads TGTGCCATCAGTGACCGGACAGGGAAGACCGGCGAGCAGTACTTC. This sequence joins TRBV10-3 and TRBJ2-7; 8 bases align to TRBD1. V shed 3 bases, J shed 6 bases, and the junction held 10 bases outside the gene matches. Germline V gene sequence: CDR1 ENHRY, CDR2 SYGVKD. This CDR3 region has 15 residues.

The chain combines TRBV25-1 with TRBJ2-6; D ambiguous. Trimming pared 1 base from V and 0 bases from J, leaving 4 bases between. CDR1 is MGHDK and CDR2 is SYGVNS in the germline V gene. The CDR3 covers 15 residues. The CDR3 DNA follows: TGTGCCAGCAGTGAATTTACCTCTGGGGCCAACGTCCTGACTTTC. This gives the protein CASSEFTSGANVLTF.

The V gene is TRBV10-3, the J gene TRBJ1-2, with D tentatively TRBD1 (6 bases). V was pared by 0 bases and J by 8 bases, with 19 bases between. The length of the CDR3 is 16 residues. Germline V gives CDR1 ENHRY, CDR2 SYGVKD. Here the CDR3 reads CAISESIAHRVRGYTF. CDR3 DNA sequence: TGTGCCATCAGTGAGTCTATCGCGCACAGGGTTCGAGGCTACACCTTC.

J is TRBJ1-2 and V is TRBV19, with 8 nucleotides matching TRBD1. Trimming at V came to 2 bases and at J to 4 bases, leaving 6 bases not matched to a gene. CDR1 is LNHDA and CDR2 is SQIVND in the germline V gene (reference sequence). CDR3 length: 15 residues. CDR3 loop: CASSIQGARLYGYTF. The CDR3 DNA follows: TGTGCCAGTAGTATACAGGGGGCTCGCCTCTATGGCTACACCTTC.

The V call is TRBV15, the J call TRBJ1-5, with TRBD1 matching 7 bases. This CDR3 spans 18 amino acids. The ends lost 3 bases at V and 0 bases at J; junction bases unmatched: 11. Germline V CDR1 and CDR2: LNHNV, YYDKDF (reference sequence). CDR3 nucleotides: TGTGCCACCAGCAGTCCCGGGACAGACCTTTATAGCAATCAGCCCCAGCATTTT. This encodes CATSSPGTDLYSNQPQHF.

This chain's CDR3 is CASSLGTGTGDGYTF. In nucleotides, the CDR3 is TGTGCCAGCAGCTTAGGGACCGGGACAGGGGATGGCTACACCTTC. This rearrangement joins TRBV7-9 to TRBJ1-2, with 10 positions matching TRBD1. The CDR3 runs to 15 residues. CDR1 is SEHNR, CDR2 FQNEAQ, per germline (reference sequence). Trimming removed 1 base from V and 6 bases from J; junction bases left unmatched: 5.

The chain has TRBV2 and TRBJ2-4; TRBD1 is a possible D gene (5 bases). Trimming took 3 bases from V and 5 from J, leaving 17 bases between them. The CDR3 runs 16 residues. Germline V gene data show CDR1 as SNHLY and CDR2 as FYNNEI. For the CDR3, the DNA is TGTGCCAGCAGTGAGAGCTTGCGACAGTATGAAAACATTCAGTACTTC. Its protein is CASSESLRQYENIQYF.

The CDR3 loop is CASSRHTSGSSDTQYF. For the CDR3, the DNA is TGTGCCAGCAGCCGACATACTAGCGGGAGCTCAGATACGCAGTATTTT. The gene calls are TRBV7-9 and TRBJ2-3, with 11 bases matching TRBD2. This CDR3 has 16 amino acids. In germline, CDR1 is SEHNR, CDR2 FQNEAQ (reference sequence). V shed 5 bases and J 4 bases; nucleotides not matched to a gene: 8.

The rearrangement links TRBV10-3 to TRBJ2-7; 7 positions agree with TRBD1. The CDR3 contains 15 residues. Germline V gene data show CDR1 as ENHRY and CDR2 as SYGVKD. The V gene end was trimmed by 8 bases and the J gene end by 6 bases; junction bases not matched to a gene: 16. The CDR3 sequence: CAIPTSARGKFEQYF. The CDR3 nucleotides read TGTGCCATCCCCACCTCTGCCAGGGGGAAGTTCGAGCAGTACTTC.

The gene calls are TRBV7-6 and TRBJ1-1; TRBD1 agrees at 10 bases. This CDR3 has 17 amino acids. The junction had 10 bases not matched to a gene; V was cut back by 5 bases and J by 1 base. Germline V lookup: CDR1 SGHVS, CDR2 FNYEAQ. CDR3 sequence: CASSQLRTGGRNTEAFF. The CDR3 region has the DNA TGTGCCAGCAGCCAGCTCAGGACAGGGGGACGGAACACTGAAGCTTTCTTT.

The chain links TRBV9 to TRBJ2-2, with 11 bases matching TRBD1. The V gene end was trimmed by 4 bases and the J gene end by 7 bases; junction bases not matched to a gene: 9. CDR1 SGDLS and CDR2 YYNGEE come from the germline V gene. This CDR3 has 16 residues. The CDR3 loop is CASSPQTGQGVGELFF. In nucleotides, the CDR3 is TGTGCCAGCAGCCCCCAAACGGGACAGGGGGTCGGGGAGCTGTTTTTT.

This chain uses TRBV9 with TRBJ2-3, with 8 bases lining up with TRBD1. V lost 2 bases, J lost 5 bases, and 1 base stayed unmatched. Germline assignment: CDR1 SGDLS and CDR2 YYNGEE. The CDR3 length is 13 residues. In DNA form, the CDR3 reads TGTGCCAGCAGCGTCAGGGGGCAAGATACGCAGTATTTT. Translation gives CASSVRGQDTQYF. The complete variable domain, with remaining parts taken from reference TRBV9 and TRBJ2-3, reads DSGVTQTPKHLITATGQRVTLRCSPRSGDLSVYWYQQSLDQGLQFLIQYYNGEERAKGNILERFSAQQFPDLHSELNLSSLELGDSALYFCASSVRGQDTQYFGPGTRLTVL.

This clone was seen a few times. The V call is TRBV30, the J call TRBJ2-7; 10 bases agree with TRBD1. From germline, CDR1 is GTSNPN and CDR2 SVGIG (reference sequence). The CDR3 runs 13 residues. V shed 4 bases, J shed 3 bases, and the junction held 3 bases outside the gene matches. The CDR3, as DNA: TGTGCCTGGACGGGACAGGGGTACTACGAGCAGTACTTC. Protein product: CAWTGQGYYEQYF.

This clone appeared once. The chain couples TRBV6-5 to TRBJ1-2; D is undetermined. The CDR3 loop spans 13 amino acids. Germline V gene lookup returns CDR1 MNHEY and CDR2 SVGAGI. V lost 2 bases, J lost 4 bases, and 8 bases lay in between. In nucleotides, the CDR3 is TGTGCCAGCAGTTACCCAGGCCGCTATGGCTACACCTTC. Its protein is CASSYPGRYGYTF.

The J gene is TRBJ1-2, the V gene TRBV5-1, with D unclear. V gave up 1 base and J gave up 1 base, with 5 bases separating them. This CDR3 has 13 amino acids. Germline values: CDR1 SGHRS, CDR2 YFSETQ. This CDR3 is CASSLWVNYGYTF. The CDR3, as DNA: TGCGCCAGCAGCTTGTGGGTTAACTATGGCTACACCTTC.

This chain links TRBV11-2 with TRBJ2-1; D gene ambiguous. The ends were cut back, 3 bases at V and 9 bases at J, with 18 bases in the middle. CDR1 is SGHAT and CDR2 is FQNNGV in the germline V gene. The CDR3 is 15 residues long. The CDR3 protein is CASSFRAAIKGEQFF. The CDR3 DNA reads TGTGCCAGCAGCTTCCGGGCTGCCATCAAGGGTGAGCAGTTCTTC.

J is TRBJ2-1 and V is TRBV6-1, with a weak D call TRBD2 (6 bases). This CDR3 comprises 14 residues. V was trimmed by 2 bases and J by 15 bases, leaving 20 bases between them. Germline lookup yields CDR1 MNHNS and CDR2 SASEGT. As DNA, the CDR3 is TGTGCCAGCAGTGAACTACGGGACTCCAACGGGCCGTTCTTC. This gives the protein CASSELRDSNGPFF.

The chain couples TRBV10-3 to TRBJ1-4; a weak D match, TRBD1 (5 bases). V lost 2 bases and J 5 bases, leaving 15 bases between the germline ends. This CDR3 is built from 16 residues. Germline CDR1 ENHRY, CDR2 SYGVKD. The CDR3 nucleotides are TGTGCCATCAGTGAGGGGCCCCAGGGACCGAATGAAAAACTGTTTTTT. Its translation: CAISEGPQGPNEKLFF.

The CDR3 loop is CASSQARTRTEETQYF. In nucleotides, the CDR3 is TGCGCCAGCAGCCAAGCCAGGACTAGAACGGAAGAGACCCAGTACTTC. J is TRBJ2-5 and V is TRBV4-3; 7 bases are shared with TRBD2. V shed 1 base and J 3 bases; nucleotides not matched to a gene: 8. Germline loops: CDR1 LGHNA, CDR2 YSLEER. The CDR3 has 16 residues.

The CDR3 reads CASSEDHPFLAGVETQYF. In DNA, the CDR3 is TGTGCCAGCAGTGAAGACCACCCCTTCCTAGCGGGAGTTGAGACCCAGTACTTC. The rearrangement links TRBV25-1 to TRBJ2-5; 10 nucleotides match TRBD2. The V and J ends lost 2 bases and 5 bases, in that order; junction bases with no gene match: 14. Germline V CDR1 and CDR2: MGHDK, SYGVNS. The CDR3 sequence is 18 residues long.

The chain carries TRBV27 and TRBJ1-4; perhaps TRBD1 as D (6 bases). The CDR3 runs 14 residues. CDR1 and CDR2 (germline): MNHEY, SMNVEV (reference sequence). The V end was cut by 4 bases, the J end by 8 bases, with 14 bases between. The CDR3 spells CASSSTGRKEKLFF. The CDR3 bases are TGTGCCAGCAGTTCTACAGGGAGGAAGGAAAAACTGTTTTTT.

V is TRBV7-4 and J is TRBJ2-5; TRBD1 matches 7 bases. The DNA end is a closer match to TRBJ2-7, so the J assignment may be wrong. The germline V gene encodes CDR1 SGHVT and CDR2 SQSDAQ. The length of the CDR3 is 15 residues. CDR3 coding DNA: TGTGCCAGCAGCTTTCGGACAGGTAGCTCCTACGAGCAGTACTTC. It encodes CASSFRTGSSYEQYF.

CDR3 region: CSVEVVNEQYF. The CDR3 DNA reads as TGCAGCGTTGAGGTTGTGAACGAGCAGTACTTC. V gene TRBV29-1 combines with J gene TRBJ2-7; no firm D call. This CDR3 is built from 11 residues. Per germline, CDR1 SQVTM and CDR2 ANQGSEA. V shed 3 bases and J shed 5 bases, with 8 bases lying between them.

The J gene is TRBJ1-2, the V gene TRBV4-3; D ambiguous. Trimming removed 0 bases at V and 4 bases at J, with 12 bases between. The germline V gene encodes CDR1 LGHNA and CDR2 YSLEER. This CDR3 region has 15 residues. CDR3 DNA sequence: TGCGCCAGCAGCCAAGACTCGACATCGAGCTATGGCTACACCTTC. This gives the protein CASSQDSTSSYGYTF.

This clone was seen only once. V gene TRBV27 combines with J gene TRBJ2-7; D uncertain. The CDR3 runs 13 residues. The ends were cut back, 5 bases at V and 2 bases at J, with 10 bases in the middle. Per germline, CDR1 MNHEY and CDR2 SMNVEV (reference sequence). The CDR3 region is CASSRRITYEQYF. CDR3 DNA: TGTGCCAGCAGTCGACGGATTACCTACGAGCAGTACTTC.